The T cell receptor (beta chain) under discussion was sequenced for a study of cytomegalovirus exposure and HLA in healthy donors. This CDR3 comprises 15 residues. Germline-derived CDR1 and CDR2 are KGHSH and LQKENI. The ends lost 0 bases at V and 3 bases at J; junction bases unmatched: 1. The PCR made use of 60 Vbeta and 13 Jbeta primers. Repertoires were generated with immunoSEQ multiplex PCR, while TCRdb's copy carries only in-frame clones and drops some. The data show around 29,000 clones, and the top ten clones hold over 0.55%. This clonotype was obtained from a man aged 30 to 39 in good health and CMV-seronegative. Sequencing used PBMCs. J is TRBJ2-3 and V is TRBV18, with 9 bases matching TRBD1. The DNA for the CDR3 is TGTGCCAGCTCACCACCGGGACAGGGAACAGATACGCAGTATTTT. Its translation: CASSPPGQGTDTQYF.